These 27 T cell receptor beta chains came from one sample sequenced in a study of T-cell reconstitution after alpha-beta-depleted transplantation in children (dated by TCRdb to 2016 to 2017). The treatment or condition label here, explained by the study, means: allogeneic hematopoietic cell transplantation with graft depleted of TCRalphabeta T cells and CD19 B cells. Library preparation used PCR. Instrument on record: Illumina HiSeq 2500. TCR library preparation used molecular barcoding, with unique molecular identifiers applied to normalize quantification of the TCRbeta repertoire. TCRdb applied fastp at Q25 and MiXCR to the public reads, then kept only in-frame beta chains. Each entry merges the rows of one CDR3 protein and shows their most common DNA and genes. In this sample the table shows 490,000 or so distinct CDR3 sequences, about 10% of which occur a single time. The ten most abundant clones make up 2% to 2.5% of the sample.

The source was PBMCs, collected before TCRalphabeta/CD19-depleted stem cell transplant. The receptors were sampled from a child aged 2-15 years with inherited bone marrow failure, due to receive a stem cell transplant.

This clonotype was seen a few times. The chain joins TRBV28 to TRBJ2-5; 13 nucleotides agree with TRBD2. The CDR3 covers 16 residues. Losses at the gene ends were 6 bases for V and 5 bases for J; bases not matched to a gene: 9. CDR1 is MDHEN and CDR2 is SYDVKM in the germline V gene. CDR3 region: CASRNLLAGGPETQYF. In DNA, the CDR3 is TGTGCCAGCAGGAACCTACTAGCGGGAGGGCCTGAGACCCAGTACTTC.

This clonotype was observed a single time. The chain links TRBV27 to TRBJ2-1; TRBD2 matches 7 bases. Trimming took 1 base from V and 0 from J; bases not matched to a gene: 6. Germline lookup yields CDR1 MNHEY and CDR2 SMNVEV (reference sequence). This CDR3 is built from 17 residues. The CDR3 loop reads CASSLYAGESSYNEQFF. In DNA form, the CDR3 reads TGTGCCAGCAGTTTATATGCGGGAGAAAGCTCCTACAATGAGCAGTTCTTC.

This clonotype was counted many times. The chain carries TRBV11-2 and TRBJ2-4, with 7 positions matching TRBD2. With V trimmed by 2 bases and J by 9 bases, 7 bases remained unmatched. Germline V gene data show CDR1 as SGHAT and CDR2 as FQNNGV. This CDR3 spans 14 amino acids. CDR3 sequence: CASSLIGGGFIQYF. The CDR3 DNA reads TGTGCCAGCAGCTTAATTGGGGGGGGGTTCATTCAGTACTTC.

This clonotype occurred many times. The V call is TRBV6-5, the J call TRBJ2-5, with D maybe TRBD2 (5 bases). The CDR3 runs to 15 residues. Deletions cut 0 bases from V and 1 base from J, with 9 bases between. Germline CDR1 and CDR2: MNHEY and SVGAGI. This CDR3 is CASSYSPRGQETQYF. CDR3 DNA sequence: TGTGCCAGCAGTTACTCACCCCGGGGCCAAGAGACCCAGTACTTC.

This clonotype appeared many times. V and J are TRBV24-1 and TRBJ2-3; 8 nucleotides agree with TRBD1. V was clipped by 3 bases and J by 5 bases; unmatched bases: 3. CDR3 size: 14 residues. In germline, CDR1 is KGHDR, CDR2 SFDVKD. This CDR3 reads CATSDQTGGDTQYF. In nucleotides, the CDR3 is TGTGCCACCAGTGATCAAACAGGGGGAGATACGCAGTATTTT.

This clonotype has a handful of counts. This CDR3 reads CASGTDYQPQHF. In nucleotides, the CDR3 is TGTGCCTCCGGGACAGACTATCAGCCCCAGCATTTT. The J gene is TRBJ1-5, the V gene TRBV6-1; 7 positions match TRBD1. CDR3 size: 12 residues. V lost 11 bases, J lost 5 bases, and 6 bases stayed unmatched. The germline CDR1 and CDR2 sequences are MNHNS and SASEGT.

V usage is TRBV9 and J usage is TRBJ2-2, with unresolved D. Germline V CDR1 and CDR2: SGDLS, YYNGEE. This CDR3 comprises 12 residues. Trimming took 0 bases from V and 7 from J, leaving 4 bases between them. This chain's CDR3 is CASSVVYGELFF. As DNA, the CDR3 is TGTGCCAGCAGCGTAGTTTACGGGGAGCTGTTTTTT.

The V gene is TRBV5-1, the J gene TRBJ2-7; no reliable D call. The CDR3 runs 13 residues. V was shortened by 5 bases and J by 4 bases, with 13 bases between the two germline ends. Looked up from germline, CDR1 is SGHRS and CDR2 is YFSETQ. The DNA for the CDR3 is TGCGCCAGCAGGCCCTCAGAGGCATACGAGCAGTACTTC. Translation gives CASRPSEAYEQYF.

V usage is TRBV30 and J usage is TRBJ2-1; 10 bases map to TRBD2. The germline gives CDR1 GTSNPN, CDR2 SVGIG (reference sequence). CDR3 length: 17 amino acids. V lost 0 bases and J lost 5; bases outside the gene matches: 10. The CDR3 nucleotides read TGTGCCTGGAGTGTACTAAGTGGGCTAGCGGGAGACAATGAGCAGTTCTTC. This codes for CAWSVLSGLAGDNEQFF.

This clonotype was found many times. The chain is built from TRBV5-1 and TRBJ1-5; TRBD1 might be the D (5 bases). The germline gives CDR1 SGHRS, CDR2 YFSETQ. The CDR3 runs to 15 residues. Trimming took 0 bases from V and 4 from J, leaving 11 bases between them. CDR3 in DNA: TGCGCCAGCAGCTTGGGACTGGGGGGAAATCAGCCCCAGCATTTT. Protein sequence: CASSLGLGGNQPQHF.

This clonotype was detected many times. The chain joins TRBV13 to TRBJ2-3; possible D gene TRBD2, 6 bases. Germline loops: CDR1 PRHDT, CDR2 FYEKMQ (reference sequence). The CDR3 length is 16 residues. V shed 2 bases and J shed 1 base, with 13 bases lying between them. CDR3 protein: CASSLSGRTGTDTQYF. Written as DNA, the CDR3 is TGTGCCAGCAGCTTATCCGGGAGAACTGGCACAGATACGCAGTATTTT.

V gene TRBV20-1 combines with J gene TRBJ2-2, with 9 bases aligning to TRBD2. The CDR3 length is 16 residues. V shed 3 bases, J shed 2 bases, and the junction held 7 bases outside the gene matches. Germline V gene sequence: CDR1 DFQATT, CDR2 SNEGSKA (reference sequence). CDR3: CSASGFGTSNTGELFF. In DNA, the CDR3 is TGCAGTGCTAGCGGCTTCGGGACTAGCAACACCGGGGAGCTGTTTTTT.

This clonotype was observed at least ten times. The chain couples TRBV24-1 to TRBJ1-2, with 9 bases that match TRBD1. The CDR3 has 14 amino acids. Losses at the gene ends were 4 bases for V and 6 bases for J; bases not matched to a gene: 5. Germline values: CDR1 KGHDR, CDR2 SFDVKD. The DNA of the CDR3 is TGTGCCACCAGTGACCCGACAGGGGGGCATGGCTACACCTTC. Protein: CATSDPTGGHGYTF.

This clonotype was picked up many times. The chain carries TRBV11-2 and TRBJ1-1; maybe TRBD1 (6 bases). Per the germline V gene, CDR1 is SGHAT and CDR2 is FQNNGV. The CDR3 runs to 15 residues. Trimming took off 0 bases at V and 3 bases at J, with 11 bases between the two ends. CDR3 region: CASSLDSRGDTEAFF. CDR3 nucleotide sequence: TGTGCCAGCAGCTTAGATTCCAGGGGAGACACTGAAGCTTTCTTT.

About this clonotype: A much larger clone lies one base from this, so it may be a read error. The chain combines TRBV27 with TRBJ2-7; a weak D match, TRBD1 (5 bases). The length of the CDR3 is 13 residues. Deletions cut 5 bases from V and 2 bases from J, with 10 bases between. Germline CDR1 is MNHEY and CDR2 is SMNVEV (reference sequence). Here the CDR3 reads CASSKRQTYEQYF. CDR3 sequence (DNA): TGTGCCAGCAGTAAGAGACAGACCTACGAGCAGTACTTC.

In its sample, this clonotype was seen once. This chain uses TRBV11-1 with TRBJ2-1; 11 nucleotides align to TRBD2. Germline CDR1 is SGHAT and CDR2 is FQDESV (reference sequence). This CDR3 has 19 residues. The junction had 16 bases not matched to a gene; V was cut back by 5 bases and J by 4 bases. CDR3 in amino acids: CASSTTPGLAGGVYNEQFF. CDR3 nucleotide sequence: TGTGCCAGCAGCACGACCCCGGGCCTAGCGGGGGGAGTTTACAATGAGCAGTTCTTC. Full variable domain (rest looked up from reference TRBV11-1 and TRBJ2-1): EAEVAQSPRYKITEKSQAVAFWCDPISGHATLYWYRQILGQGPELLVQFQDESVVDDSQLPKDRFSAERLKGVDSTLKIQPAELGDSAMYLCASSTTPGLAGGVYNEQFFGPGTRLTVL.

This clonotype was seen at least ten times. The chain couples TRBV20-1 to TRBJ2-2, with TRBD2 matching over 8 bases. J was trimmed by 4 bases and V by 5 bases; bases with no gene match: 6. The CDR3 loop spans 14 amino acids. CDR1 is DFQATT, CDR2 SNEGSKA, per germline (reference sequence). CDR3: CSARSGIPTGELFF. CDR3 sequence (DNA): TGCAGTGCTCGTAGCGGGATACCCACCGGGGAGCTGTTTTTT.

This clonotype was seen at least ten times. This chain links TRBV11-2 with TRBJ2-1, with D maybe TRBD2 (6 bases). The V end was cut by 3 bases, the J end by 0 bases, with 12 bases between. The germline gives CDR1 SGHAT, CDR2 FQNNGV. This CDR3 has 16 amino acids. The CDR3 reads CASSFYSGSSYNEQFF. In DNA form, the CDR3 reads TGTGCCAGCAGCTTTTATTCCGGGAGCTCCTACAATGAGCAGTTCTTC.

Ten or more counts support this clonotype. The chain has TRBV29-1 and TRBJ1-2; TRBD1 might be the D (5 bases). This CDR3 spans 14 amino acids. Trimming shortened V by 7 bases and J by 1 base, and 16 bases separated the two germline ends. The germline V gene encodes CDR1 SQVTM and CDR2 ANQGSEA. The CDR3 region has the DNA TGCAGCGACCTACAGGACCCCCTTAACTATGGCTACACCTTC. Its protein is CSDLQDPLNYGYTF.

There are many counts of this clonotype. The V gene is TRBV15, the J gene TRBJ2-7; 8 bases line up with TRBD1. Germline CDR1 LNHNV, CDR2 YYDKDF (reference sequence). V was pared by 3 bases and J by 3 bases, with 4 bases of the junction left unmatched. The CDR3 runs to 14 residues. Written as DNA, the CDR3 is TGTGCCACCAGCAGGCCCGGGACAGGCTACGAGCAGTACTTC. Its translation is CATSRPGTGYEQYF.

In this sample, this clonotype turned up once. The chain employs TRBV5-6 and TRBJ2-1, with a tentative D call TRBD1 (5 bases). With 3 bases removed from V and 6 bases from J, the gap between germline ends came to 10 bases. The germline gives CDR1 SGHDT, CDR2 YYEEEE. The CDR3 runs to 13 residues. The CDR3 DNA sequence: TGTGCCAGCAGCTCCACAGGTACCAATGAGCAGTTCTTC. Protein: CASSSTGTNEQFF.

This clonotype was seen a few times. This chain uses TRBV4-1 with TRBJ2-1; TRBD2 matches at 9 bases. Germline V CDR1 and CDR2: MGHRA, YSYEKL. Trimming removed 0 bases from V and 4 bases from J; junction bases left unmatched: 1. CDR3 length: 15 amino acids. As DNA, the CDR3 is TGCGCCAGCAGCCAAGATACTAGCGGGTACAATGAGCAGTTCTTC. Its translation is CASSQDTSGYNEQFF.

This clonotype was recorded at least ten times. V and J are TRBV12-3 or TRBV12-4 and TRBJ2-7; D gene unclear. This CDR3 spans 12 amino acids. Deletions cut 3 bases from V and 6 bases from J, with 9 bases between. CDR3 nucleotides: TGTGCCAGCAGTTTGATGGCGGCCGAGCAGTACTTC. This encodes CASSLMAAEQYF.

In this sample, this clonotype turned up many times. The chain joins TRBV11-1 to TRBJ2-1; 9 positions match TRBD2. CDR1 SGHAT and CDR2 FQDESV come from the germline V gene (reference sequence). The CDR3 runs to 19 residues. V was clipped by 0 bases and J by 9 bases; unmatched bases: 18. The CDR3 protein is CASSLAPGKWTSEKGEQFF. The CDR3 coding sequence is TGTGCCAGCAGCTTAGCGCCGGGGAAATGGACTAGCGAAAAGGGTGAGCAGTTCTTC.

This clonotype has a count of ten or more. The rearrangement links TRBV9 to TRBJ2-7, with D perhaps matching TRBD2 (7 bases). The V and J ends lost 4 bases and 5 bases respectively, with 22 bases between them. This CDR3 contains 16 residues. Germline CDR1 and CDR2: SGDLS and YYNGEE. This CDR3 reads CASSPRGGGNGNEQYF. CDR3 DNA: TGTGCCAGCAGCCCCCGAGGGGGGGGGAATGGGAACGAGCAGTACTTC.

Many counts were recorded for this clonotype. The chain joins TRBV12-3 or TRBV12-4 to TRBJ2-1; D is possibly TRBD1 (5 bases). The V end was cut by 4 bases, the J end by 4 bases, with 14 bases between. The CDR3 covers 15 residues. The CDR3, as DNA: TGTGCCAGCAGTTGGGGCCGAGGCTCGTACAATGAGCAGTTCTTC. Translation: CASSWGRGSYNEQFF.

The chain carries TRBV7-2 and TRBJ2-5; 13 bases map to TRBD2. There are 16 residues in the CDR3. V trimming: 3 bases; J trimming: 5 bases; junction bases outside the gene matches: 6. Germline CDR1 and CDR2: SGHTA and FQGNSA. The CDR3 protein is CASSFYGTSGMETQYF. The CDR3 DNA reads as TGTGCCAGCAGCTTTTACGGGACTAGCGGGATGGAGACCCAGTACTTC.